This T cell receptor (beta chain) was sequenced during a study of shared clonotypes between healthy human individuals. Study as a whole: Donors were a couple of women and a few men aged 18 to 49.

The CDR3 totals 15 residues. The V gene's germline CDR1 is LNHDA and CDR2 SQIVND (reference sequence). V gave up 6 bases and J gave up 3 bases, with 17 bases separating them. Once extracted for a subset, genomic DNA was divided evenly among several immunoSEQ plates. Authors' methods: For the immunoSEQ data, sequences were junction-only without quality scores, so filtering differed. Sequenced by immunoSEQ multiplex PCR; TCRdb stores in-frame clones only, minus some. The D gene and trimming were derived from the DNA, and the V and J assignments and clone size from that table. Of hundreds of thousands of clones listed, 76% are singletons. Genomic DNA, for the unsorted samples, came from about 90 million PBMCs.

The specimen sequenced was PBMCs. The clonotype was recovered from a woman in her 40s in good health. Some clones in this sample may be carry-over from other donors' samples. This chain connects TRBV19 to TRBJ1-1; maybe TRBD1 (6 bases). CDR3: CASRPGGGAHTEAFF. The CDR3 DNA is TGTGCCAGTAGGCCTGGGGGGGGCGCACACACTGAAGCTTTCTTT.